These T cell receptor beta chains were read from a single sample in a study of cytomegalovirus exposure and HLA in healthy donors. Some clones are missing from TCRdb's copy, which holds only in-frame ones; the method was immunoSEQ multiplex PCR. The sample shows 120,000 to 150,000 clones, over 8% of them seen only once. Sequenced sample: PBMCs. The receptors were sampled from a male donor in good health and CMV-seronegative. CDR3s include the opening cysteine and the closing phenylalanine or tryptophan. The order of the fields is V gene, CDR3 protein.

>TRBV18
CASSRGLTGELFF
>TRBV15
CATSSESTRRNEQFF
>TRBV19
CASGGQGKETQYF
>TRBV7-8
CASSSAKGGGPQHF
>TRBV19
CASSSRWGEDGYTF
>TRBV19
CASSRVQAPYEQYF
>TRBV5-1
CASSSLTEKNTEAFF
>TRBV4-3
CASSPDRGPLEQYF
>TRBV7-2
CASSHPTGKQYF
>TRBV27
CASSEPGQGVNEQFF
>TRBV30
CAWSATVSGNTIYF
>TRBV2
CASSRDREATEAFF
>TRBV7-9
CASRSTGGETNEKLFF
>TRBV6-5
CASSSGTSTDTQYF
>TRBV4-1
CASSVSSGFGELFF
>TRBV2
CASSADSWRELFF